One sample yielded the 24 T cell receptor beta chains listed below, sequenced in a study of cytomegalovirus exposure and HLA in healthy donors. Use of 60 Vbeta and 13 Jbeta primers characterized the PCR. Profiled with immunoSEQ multiplex PCR; TCRdb holds only in-frame clones, not every one. The sample holds over 100,000 clones, 10% seen once. The sample taken for sequencing was PBMCs. Receptors originate from a man aged 35-49 years in good health and CMV-seropositive.

The table lists this clone with a few counts. The chain has TRBV9 and TRBJ1-2; 10 positions agree with TRBD1. The CDR3 sequence is 15 residues long. In germline, CDR1 is SGDLS, CDR2 YYNGEE. Trimming at V came to 4 bases and at J to 3 bases, leaving 6 bases not matched to a gene. The CDR3 DNA is TGTGCCAGCAGCCTTCCTGGGACAGGGGACTATGGCTACACCTTC. Translated: CASSLPGTGDYGYTF.

The chain joins TRBV19 to TRBJ2-1; 8 nucleotides agree with TRBD1. J gave up 6 bases and V 4 bases, and 8 bases lay outside the gene matches. The germline gives CDR1 LNHDA, CDR2 SQIVND (reference sequence). This CDR3 comprises 15 residues. The CDR3 DNA sequence: TGTGCCAGTAGTACCCCGACAGGGGCGGGCAATGAGCAGTTCTTC. Translated: CASSTPTGAGNEQFF. The full variable domain, rest sourced from reference TRBV19 and TRBJ2-1, is DGGITQSPKYLFRKEGQNVTLSCEQNLNHDAMYWYRQDPGQGLRLIYYSQIVNDFQKGDIAEGYSVSREKKESFPLTVTSAQKNPTAFYLCASSTPTGAGNEQFFGPGTRLTVL.

In its sample, this clone was seen a few times. Other DNA sequences of this sample code for an identical CDR3. This chain connects TRBV21-1 to TRBJ1-2; no check of the table's D call, TRBD1, against the DNA was made. TRBV21-1 is flagged as a pseudogene. This CDR3 comprises 13 residues. CDR3 in amino acids: CASSKTGGDGYTF. In DNA form, the CDR3 reads TGTGCCAGCAGTAAGACAGGGGGCGATGGCTACACCTTC.

This clone was counted only a few times. This rearrangement joins TRBV19 to TRBJ1-5; possible D gene TRBD1, 6 bases. V gave up 7 bases and J gave up 2 bases, with 21 bases separating them. Germline V gene lookup returns CDR1 LNHDA and CDR2 SQIVND (reference sequence). This CDR3 comprises 17 residues. Here the CDR3 reads CASNPGHRAKGNQPQHF. The CDR3 bases are TGTGCCAGTAACCCAGGGCACAGGGCAAAGGGCAATCAGCCCCAGCATTTT.

The chain couples TRBV15 to TRBJ2-5; 14 bases are a match to TRBD2. The J call may be faulty, since TRBJ2-7 better matches the DNA end. Per germline, CDR1 LNHNV and CDR2 YYDKDF (reference sequence). The CDR3 sequence is 17 residues long. CDR3 in amino acids: CATSRAPGLAGDYEQYF. The CDR3, as DNA: TGTGCCACCAGCAGAGCCCCGGGACTAGCGGGAGACTACGAGCAGTACTTC.

The rearrangement uses TRBV29-1 and TRBJ2-3; the D gene is possibly TRBD2 (6 bases). Looked up from germline, CDR1 is SQVTM and CDR2 is ANQGSEA. The CDR3 runs to 15 residues. V lost 1 base and J lost 3, with 14 bases in between. Here the CDR3 reads CSVEGGERLTDTQYF. CDR3 DNA sequence: TGCAGCGTTGAAGGGGGGGAGAGGTTAACAGATACGCAGTATTTT.

This clone was recorded a few times. The genes are TRBV5-6 and TRBJ2-7, with 7 positions matching TRBD2. Germline CDR1 and CDR2: SGHDT and YYEEEE. Losses at the gene ends were 6 bases for V and 6 bases for J; bases not matched to a gene: 9. CDR3 length equals 13 residues. CDR3 amino acids: CASNGLVFSEQYF. CDR3 bases: TGTGCCAGCAACGGACTAGTTTTTTCCGAGCAGTACTTC.

This clone was seen only a few times. This chain joins TRBV6-5 and TRBJ2-3; 12 positions match TRBD2. V was pared by 0 bases and J by 7 bases, with 5 bases of the junction left unmatched. The CDR3 contains 16 residues. CDR1 and CDR2 (germline): MNHEY, SVGAGI. The CDR3 sequence is CASSYSRLAGAYTQYF. The CDR3 DNA is TGTGCCAGCAGTTACTCGAGACTAGCGGGAGCTTATACGCAGTATTTT.

This rearrangement joins TRBV6-5 to TRBJ2-2; TRBD2 aligns across 8 bases. Losses at the gene ends were 0 bases for V and 5 bases for J; bases not matched to a gene: 2. Germline-derived CDR1 and CDR2 are MNHEY and SVGAGI. This CDR3 region has 15 residues. The CDR3 nucleotides read TGTGCCAGCAGTTACTCTAGCGGGACTACCGGGGAGCTGTTTTTT. The encoded protein is CASSYSSGTTGELFF.

In its sample, this clone was seen a few times. This chain links TRBV5-6 with TRBJ2-1; D is uncertain. The CDR3 spans 15 residues. V was shortened by 1 base and J by 6 bases, with 14 bases between the two germline ends. Germline CDR1 SGHDT, CDR2 YYEEEE. The CDR3 DNA is TGTGCCAGCAGCTTGCTTGCAGGTCCATTCAATGAGCAGTTCTTC. As protein: CASSLLAGPFNEQFF.

This clone was detected ten times or more. This chain connects TRBV29-1 to TRBJ2-1, with D maybe TRBD2 (6 bases). The ends were cut back, 7 bases at V and 3 bases at J, with 13 bases in the middle. Germline lookup yields CDR1 SQVTM and CDR2 ANQGSEA. This CDR3 has 13 amino acids. This CDR3 is CSGRSGDYNEQFF. The DNA of the CDR3 is TGCAGCGGGAGATCGGGAGACTACAATGAGCAGTTCTTC.

The table lists this clone with a few counts. The gene calls are TRBV13 and TRBJ2-2, with D possibly TRBD1 on 6 matching bases. The CDR3 runs 15 residues. V gave up 4 bases and J gave up 0 bases, with 9 bases separating them. Germline CDR1 reads PRHDT; CDR2 reads FYEKMQ (reference sequence). CDR3 residues: CASSSQGPNTGELFF. CDR3 DNA sequence: TGTGCCAGCAGCTCCCAGGGGCCGAACACCGGGGAGCTGTTTTTT.

The J gene is TRBJ2-3, the V gene TRBV7-6; D unresolved. The germline gives CDR1 SGHVS, CDR2 FNYEAQ. V was cut by 3 bases and J by 3 bases, with 4 bases left in between. This CDR3 has 12 residues. The CDR3 region is CASSFRTDTQYF. The CDR3 nucleotides are TGTGCCAGCAGCTTCCGGACAGATACGCAGTATTTT.

There are a few counts of this clone. The V and J genes are TRBV5-1 and TRBJ1-1; no reliable D call. V dropped 2 bases and J dropped 0 bases, with 5 bases sitting between them. Germline CDR1 reads SGHRS; CDR2 reads YFSETQ. The CDR3 is 13 amino acids. The CDR3 loop is CASSFGMNTEAFF. For the CDR3, the DNA is TGCGCCAGCAGCTTTGGCATGAACACTGAAGCTTTCTTT.

The J gene is TRBJ1-5, the V gene TRBV5-6; D is unclear. Trimming took off 0 bases at V and 0 bases at J, with 4 bases between the two ends. Looked up from germline, CDR1 is SGHDT and CDR2 is YYEEEE. The CDR3 contains 14 residues. The CDR3 DNA sequence: TGTGCCAGCAGCTTGGATCATAGCAATCAGCCCCAGCATTTT. Amino acid sequence: CASSLDHSNQPQHF.

The chain employs TRBV5-1 and TRBJ2-1, with 7 bases aligning to TRBD2. V lost 5 bases and J lost 0; bases outside the gene matches: 14. CDR3 length equals 18 residues. Germline CDR1 and CDR2: SGHRS and YFSETQ. CDR3 DNA sequence: TGCGCCAGCAGGCTTCGATATAGCGGGCCAAGCTCCTACAATGAGCAGTTCTTC. This gives the protein CASRLRYSGPSSYNEQFF.

The chain joins TRBV4-2 to TRBJ2-7; 8 positions agree with TRBD2. This CDR3 is built from 15 residues. V was clipped by 0 bases and J by 6 bases; unmatched bases: 7. Germline CDR1 reads LGHNA; CDR2 reads YNFKEQ. The CDR3 loop reads CASSQEETSGGEQYF. The CDR3 nucleotides read TGTGCCAGCAGCCAAGAGGAAACTAGCGGAGGCGAGCAGTACTTC.

The rearrangement joins TRBV4-1 to TRBJ1-4; no firm D call. V was cut by 0 bases and J by 4 bases, with 9 bases left in between. The germline gives CDR1 MGHRA, CDR2 YSYEKL. This CDR3 region has 15 residues. The CDR3 sequence is CASSQEGRNNEKLFF. The CDR3 region has the DNA TGCGCCAGCAGCCAAGAAGGGAGGAATAATGAAAAACTGTTTTTT.

This clone was counted between two and nine times. V gene TRBV19 combines with J gene TRBJ2-1; 10 bases map to TRBD2. J was trimmed by 9 bases and V by 7 bases; bases with no gene match: 9. Looked up from germline, CDR1 is LNHDA and CDR2 is SQIVND (reference sequence). The CDR3 runs to 14 residues. CDR3 in amino acids: CASTQAGGHGEQFF. CDR3 DNA: TGTGCCAGTACCCAAGCGGGAGGGCATGGTGAGCAGTTCTTC. The full variable domain, in which reference TRBV19 and TRBJ2-1 provide the parts outside the CDR3, is DGGITQSPKYLFRKEGQNVTLSCEQNLNHDAMYWYRQDPGQGLRLIYYSQIVNDFQKGDIAEGYSVSREKKESFPLTVTSAQKNPTAFYLCASTQAGGHGEQFFGPGTRLTVL.

The gene calls are TRBV27 and TRBJ1-4, with D possibly TRBD1 on 5 matching bases. The ends were cut back, 3 bases at V and 5 bases at J, with 10 bases in the middle. This CDR3 comprises 14 residues. Germline values: CDR1 MNHEY, CDR2 SMNVEV (reference sequence). The CDR3 DNA reads TGTGCCAGCAGTTTGGCAGGGTCGAATGAAAAACTGTTTTTT. Residues: CASSLAGSNEKLFF.

This clone was recorded a few times. V usage is TRBV21-1 and J usage is TRBJ2-5; TRBD1, the table's D call, lacks a check against the DNA. TRBV21-1 is designated a pseudogene. CDR3 length equals 15 residues. CDR3 sequence: CASSKEQGWEETQYF. In DNA form, the CDR3 reads TGTGCCAGCAGCAAAGAGCAGGGGTGGGAAGAGACCCAGTACTTC.

This clone was observed a handful of times. The J gene is TRBJ2-5, the V gene TRBV6-6; 8 positions match TRBD1. Germline CDR1 MNHNY, CDR2 SVGAGI (reference sequence). The trim removed 6 bases at V and 6 bases at J, leaving 3 bases unmatched. This CDR3 comprises 12 residues. CDR3 in DNA: TGTGCCAGCAGCGACAGGGGACAGACCCAGTACTTC. Translating it yields CASSDRGQTQYF.

The V call is TRBV28, the J call TRBJ1-2; 8 bases fit TRBD1. V lost 8 bases to trimming and J lost 7 bases; unmatched junction nucleotides: 12. Germline V gene sequence: CDR1 MDHEN, CDR2 SYDVKM. The CDR3 runs 14 residues. In DNA form, the CDR3 reads TGTGCCAGCTCCCGGGGGGACAGGAGAGGTGGCTACACCTTC. Protein product: CASSRGDRRGGYTF.

This clone was seen more than once but under ten times. The V call is TRBV6-6, the J call TRBJ2-7; perhaps TRBD2 as D (5 bases). This CDR3 contains 14 residues. CDR1 and CDR2 from the germline V gene are MNHNY and SVGAGI (reference sequence). Trimming cost V 5 bases and J 2 bases, with 13 bases left between them. DNA of the CDR3: TGTGCCAGCAGTACCATAGCGTCTCCCTACGAGCAGTACTTC. Its protein product is CASSTIASPYEQYF.